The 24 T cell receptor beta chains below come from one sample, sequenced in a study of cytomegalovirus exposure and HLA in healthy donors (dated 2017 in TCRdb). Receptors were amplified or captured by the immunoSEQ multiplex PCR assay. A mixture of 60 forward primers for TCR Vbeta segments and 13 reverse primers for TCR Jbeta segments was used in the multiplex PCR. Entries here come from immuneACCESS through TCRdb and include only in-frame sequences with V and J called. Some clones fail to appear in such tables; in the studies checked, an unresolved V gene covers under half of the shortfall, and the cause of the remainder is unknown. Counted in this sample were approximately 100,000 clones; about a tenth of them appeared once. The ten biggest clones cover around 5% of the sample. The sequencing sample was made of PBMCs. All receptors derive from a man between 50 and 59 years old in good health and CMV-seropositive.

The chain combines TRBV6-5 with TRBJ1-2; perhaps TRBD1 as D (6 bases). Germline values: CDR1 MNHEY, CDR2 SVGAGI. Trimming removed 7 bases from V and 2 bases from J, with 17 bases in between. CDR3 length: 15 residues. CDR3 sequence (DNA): TGTGCCAGCACCAAGGGAGGGGGACTCAACTATGGCTACACCTTC. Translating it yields CASTKGGGLNYGYTF.

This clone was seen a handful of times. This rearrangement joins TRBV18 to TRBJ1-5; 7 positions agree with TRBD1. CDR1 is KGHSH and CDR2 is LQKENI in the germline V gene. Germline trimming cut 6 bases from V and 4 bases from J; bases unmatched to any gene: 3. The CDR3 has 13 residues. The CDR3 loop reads CASSQGENQPQHF. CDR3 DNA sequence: TGTGCCAGCTCGCAGGGGGAAAATCAGCCCCAGCATTTT.

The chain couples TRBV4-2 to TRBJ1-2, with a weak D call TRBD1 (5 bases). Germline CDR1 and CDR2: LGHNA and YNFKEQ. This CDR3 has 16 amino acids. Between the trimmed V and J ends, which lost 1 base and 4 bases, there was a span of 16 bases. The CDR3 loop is CASSQVAQSTGYGYTF. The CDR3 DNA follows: TGTGCCAGCAGCCAAGTTGCACAGTCAACAGGCTATGGCTACACCTTC.

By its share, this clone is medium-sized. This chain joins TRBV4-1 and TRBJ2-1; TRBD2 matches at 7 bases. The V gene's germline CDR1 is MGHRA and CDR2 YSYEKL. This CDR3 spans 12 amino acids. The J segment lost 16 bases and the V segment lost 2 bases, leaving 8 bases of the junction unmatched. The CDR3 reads CASSQPGGRVFF. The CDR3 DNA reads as TGCGCCAGCAGCCAACCGGGGGGTCGCGTCTTCTTC.

CDR3 in DNA: TGTGCCAGCAGCTTAAGGGCAGGGGACGGGAACACTGAAGCTTTCTTT. Its translation is CASSLRAGDGNTEAFF. The chain carries TRBV7-2 and TRBJ1-1; D might be TRBD1 (6 bases). Germline lookup yields CDR1 SGHTA and CDR2 FQGNSA. V was shortened by 2 bases and J by 1 base, with 14 bases between the two germline ends. CDR3 size: 16 residues.

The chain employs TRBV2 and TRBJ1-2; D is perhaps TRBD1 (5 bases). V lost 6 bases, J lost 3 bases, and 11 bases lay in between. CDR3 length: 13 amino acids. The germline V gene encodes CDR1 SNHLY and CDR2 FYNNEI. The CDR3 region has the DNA TGTGCCAGCAGCGGGGGGAGAGACTATGGCTACACCTTC. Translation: CASSGGRDYGYTF.

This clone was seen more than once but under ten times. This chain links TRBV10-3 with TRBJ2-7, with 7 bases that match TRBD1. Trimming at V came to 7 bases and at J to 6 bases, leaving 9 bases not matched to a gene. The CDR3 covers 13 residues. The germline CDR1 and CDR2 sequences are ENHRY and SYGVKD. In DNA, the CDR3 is TGTGCCATCAATAATGACAGGGCAGGCGAGCAGTACTTC. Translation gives CAINNDRAGEQYF.

The CDR3, as DNA: TGCGCCAGCAACCCCGGGACAGGGAACACTGAAGCTTTCTTT. It codes for CASNPGTGNTEAFF. This chain uses TRBV5-1 with TRBJ1-1, with 8 bases lining up with TRBD1. CDR3 length: 14 residues. Germline values: CDR1 SGHRS, CDR2 YFSETQ. The ends lost 6 bases at V and 1 base at J; junction bases unmatched: 5.

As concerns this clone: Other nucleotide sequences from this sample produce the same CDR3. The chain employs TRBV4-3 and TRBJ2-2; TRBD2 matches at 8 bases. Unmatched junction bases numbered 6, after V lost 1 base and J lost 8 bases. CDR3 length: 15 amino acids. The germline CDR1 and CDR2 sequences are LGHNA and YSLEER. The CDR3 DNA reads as TGCGCCAGCAGCCAAGGGAGACTAGCGACTGGGGAGCTGTTTTTT. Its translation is CASSQGRLATGELFF.

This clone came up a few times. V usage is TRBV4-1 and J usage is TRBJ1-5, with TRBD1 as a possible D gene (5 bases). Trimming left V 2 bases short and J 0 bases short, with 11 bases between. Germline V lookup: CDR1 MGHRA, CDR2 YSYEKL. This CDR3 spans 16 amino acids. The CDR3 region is CASSQTVGHSNQPQHF. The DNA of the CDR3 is TGCGCCAGCAGCCAAACCGTAGGACATAGCAATCAGCCCCAGCATTTT.

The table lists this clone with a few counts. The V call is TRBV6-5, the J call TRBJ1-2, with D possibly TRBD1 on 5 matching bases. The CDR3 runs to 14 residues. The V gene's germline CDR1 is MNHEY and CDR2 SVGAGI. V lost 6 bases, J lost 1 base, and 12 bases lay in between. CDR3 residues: CASSLRGNNYGYTF. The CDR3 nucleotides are TGTGCCAGCAGCCTTAGGGGCAATAACTATGGCTACACCTTC.

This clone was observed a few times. The CDR3 DNA reads TGTGCCAGCAGCGCGGAGTCTTCTCGTGAAAAACTGTTTTTT. Translating it yields CASSAESSREKLFF. The gene calls are TRBV9 and TRBJ1-4; D uncertain. The CDR3 runs to 14 residues. Germline V gene sequence: CDR1 SGDLS, CDR2 YYNGEE. V was clipped by 3 bases and J by 7 bases, with 13 bases between them.

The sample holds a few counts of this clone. CDR3 protein: CASSQNFGYGYTF. CDR3 DNA sequence: TGTGCCAGCAGCCAAAACTTCGGCTATGGCTACACCTTC. V usage is TRBV6-6 and J usage is TRBJ1-2; D is uncertain. CDR1 and CDR2 from the germline V gene are MNHNY and SVGAGI (reference sequence). The CDR3 length is 13 residues. The V and J ends lost 6 bases and 4 bases respectively, with 12 bases between them.

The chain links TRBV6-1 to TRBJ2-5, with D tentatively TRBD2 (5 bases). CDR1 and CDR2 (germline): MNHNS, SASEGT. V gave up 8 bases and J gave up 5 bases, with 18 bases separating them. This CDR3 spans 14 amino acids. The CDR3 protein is CASRPNPSGETQYF. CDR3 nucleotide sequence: TGTGCCAGCCGACCCAATCCGTCGGGGGAGACCCAGTACTTC.

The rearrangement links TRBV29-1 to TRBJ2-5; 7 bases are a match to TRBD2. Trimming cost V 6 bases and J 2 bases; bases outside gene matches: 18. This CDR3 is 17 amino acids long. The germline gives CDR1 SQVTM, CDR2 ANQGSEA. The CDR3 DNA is TGCAGCGTCGGCTGGGGACTACGGGATGAACAGCAAGAGACCCAGTACTTC. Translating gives CSVGWGLRDEQQETQYF. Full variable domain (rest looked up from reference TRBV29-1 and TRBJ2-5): SAVISQKPSRDICQRGTSLTIQCQVDSQVTMMFWYRQQPGQSLTLIATANQGSEATYESGFVIDKFPISRPNLTFSTLTVSNMSPEDSSIYLCSVGWGLRDEQQETQYFGPGTRLLVL.

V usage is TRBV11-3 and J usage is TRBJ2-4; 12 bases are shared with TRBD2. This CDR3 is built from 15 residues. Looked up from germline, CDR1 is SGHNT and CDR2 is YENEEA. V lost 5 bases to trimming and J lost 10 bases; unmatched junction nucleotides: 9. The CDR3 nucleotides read TGTGCCAGCAGCCTCCGGACTAGCGGGAAAGGTATTCAGTACTTC. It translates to CASSLRTSGKGIQYF. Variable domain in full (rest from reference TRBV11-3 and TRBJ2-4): EAGVVQSPRYKIIEKKQPVAFWCNPISGHNTLYWYLQNLGQGPELLIRYENEEAVDDSQLPKDRFSAERLKGVDSTLKIQPAELGDSAVYLCASSLRTSGKGIQYFGAGTRLSVL.

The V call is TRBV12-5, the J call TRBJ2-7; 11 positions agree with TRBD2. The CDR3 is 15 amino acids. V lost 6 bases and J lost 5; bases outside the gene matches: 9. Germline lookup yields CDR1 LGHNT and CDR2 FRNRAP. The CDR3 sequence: CASGKGLAEGDEQYF. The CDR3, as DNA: TGTGCTAGTGGAAAGGGACTAGCGGAAGGGGACGAGCAGTACTTC.

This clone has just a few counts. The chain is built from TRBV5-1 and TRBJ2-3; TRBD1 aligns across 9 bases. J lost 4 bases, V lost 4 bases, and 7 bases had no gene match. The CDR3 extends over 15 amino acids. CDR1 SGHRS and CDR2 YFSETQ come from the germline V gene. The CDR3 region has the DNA TGCGCCAGCAGCCATACAGGGGGCGAGGCAGATACGCAGTATTTT. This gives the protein CASSHTGGEADTQYF. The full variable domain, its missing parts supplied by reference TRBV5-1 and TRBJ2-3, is KAGVTQTPRYLIKTRGQQVTLSCSPISGHRSVSWYQQTPGQGLQFLFEYFSETQRNKGNFPGRFSGRQFSNSRSEMNVSTLELGDSALYLCASSHTGGEADTQYFGPGTRLTVL.

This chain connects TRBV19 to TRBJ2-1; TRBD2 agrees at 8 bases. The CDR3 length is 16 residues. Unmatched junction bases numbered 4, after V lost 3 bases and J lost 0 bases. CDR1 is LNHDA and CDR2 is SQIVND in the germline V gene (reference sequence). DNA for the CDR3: TGTGCCAGTAGTATGTTAGCGGGAAGCTCCTACAATGAGCAGTTCTTC. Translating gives CASSMLAGSSYNEQFF.

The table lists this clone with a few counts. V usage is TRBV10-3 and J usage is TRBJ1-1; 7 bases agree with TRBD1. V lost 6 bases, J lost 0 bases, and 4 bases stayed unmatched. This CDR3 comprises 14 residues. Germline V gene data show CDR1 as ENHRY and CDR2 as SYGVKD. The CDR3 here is CAIRATGLNTEAFF. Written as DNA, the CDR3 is TGTGCCATCAGGGCGACAGGGTTGAACACTGAAGCTTTCTTT.

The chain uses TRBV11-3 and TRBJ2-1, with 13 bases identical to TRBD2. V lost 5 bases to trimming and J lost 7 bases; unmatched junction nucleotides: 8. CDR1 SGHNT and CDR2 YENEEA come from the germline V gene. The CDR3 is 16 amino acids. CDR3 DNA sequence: TGTGCCAGCAGCCCCCGGACTAGCGGGAGTCCAAATGAGCAGTTCTTC. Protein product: CASSPRTSGSPNEQFF.

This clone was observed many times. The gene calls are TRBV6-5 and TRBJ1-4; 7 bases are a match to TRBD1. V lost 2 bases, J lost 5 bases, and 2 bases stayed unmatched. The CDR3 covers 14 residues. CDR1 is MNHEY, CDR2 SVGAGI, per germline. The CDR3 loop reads CASSYLTGNEKLFF. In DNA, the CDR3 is TGTGCCAGCAGTTACCTGACAGGGAATGAAAAACTGTTTTTT.

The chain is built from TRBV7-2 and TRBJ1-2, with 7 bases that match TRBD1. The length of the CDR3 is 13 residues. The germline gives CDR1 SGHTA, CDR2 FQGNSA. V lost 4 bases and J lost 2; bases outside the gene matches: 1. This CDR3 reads CASSSTGNYGYTF. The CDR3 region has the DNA TGTGCCAGCAGCTCGACAGGGAACTATGGCTACACCTTC.

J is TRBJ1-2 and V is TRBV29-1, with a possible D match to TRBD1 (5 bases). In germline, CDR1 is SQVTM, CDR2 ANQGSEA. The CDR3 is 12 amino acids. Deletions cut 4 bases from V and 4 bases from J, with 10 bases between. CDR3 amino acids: CSVAGNVYGYTF. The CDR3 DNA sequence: TGCAGCGTTGCAGGGAATGTCTATGGCTACACCTTC.